This T cell receptor beta chain derives from a study of OX40 agonist ivuxolimab in advanced cancers. Points from the study as a whole: Relative to CD4+, CD8+ T cells held more expanded clones on average. CD4+ and CD8+ T cells in blood underwent clonal expansion by week 6 at 0.1 to 3.0 mg/kg.

Systemic immunosuppression or a history of autoimmune disease excluded patients. Some clones are missing from TCRdb's copy, which holds only in-frame ones; the method was immunoSEQ multiplex PCR. The repertoire holds 48,000 or so clones, with 80% to 85% as singletons. Trimming removed 6 bases from V and 8 bases from J, with 16 bases in between. Germline CDR1 is MRHNA and CDR2 is SNTAGT. There are 13 residues in the CDR3. A remark on this clone: Its antigen is not known.

The material was CD4+ or CD8+ T cells sorted from blood, obtained in a trial of the OX40 agonist ivuxolimab. The receptor comes from an adult with an advanced solid tumor such as melanoma, head and neck, liver or kidney cancer. The chain recombines TRBV6-4 with TRBJ1-1; D is unclear. CDR3 sequence reads: CASSEREGWEAFF. The CDR3 nucleotides read TGTGCCAGCAGCGAACGGGAAGGTTGGGAAGCTTTCTTT.